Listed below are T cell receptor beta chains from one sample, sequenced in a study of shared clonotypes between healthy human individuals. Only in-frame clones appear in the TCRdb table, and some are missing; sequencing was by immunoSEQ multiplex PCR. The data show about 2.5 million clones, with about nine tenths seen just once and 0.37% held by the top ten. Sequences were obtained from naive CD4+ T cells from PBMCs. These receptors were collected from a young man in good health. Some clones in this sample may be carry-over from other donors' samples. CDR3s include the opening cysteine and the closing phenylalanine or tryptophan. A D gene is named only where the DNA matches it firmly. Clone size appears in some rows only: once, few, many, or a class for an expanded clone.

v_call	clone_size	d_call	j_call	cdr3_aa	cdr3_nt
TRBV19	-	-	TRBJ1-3	CASSSFKDSGNTIYF	TGTGCCAGTAGTAGCTTCAAGGACTCTGGAAACACCATATATTTT
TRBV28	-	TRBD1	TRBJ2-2	CASSYPTPGTGYNTGELFF	TGTGCCAGCAGTTATCCGACCCCCGGGACAGGGTATAACACCGGGGAGCTGTTTTTT
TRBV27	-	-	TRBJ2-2	CATQRVTGELFF	TGTGCCACACAAAGGGTCACCGGGGAGCTGTTTTTT
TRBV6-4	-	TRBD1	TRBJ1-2	CASSDPKTGVYGYTF	TGTGCCAGCAGTGACCCTAAGACAGGGGTCTATGGCTACACCTTC
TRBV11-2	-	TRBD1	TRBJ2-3	CASSSRQGSTDTQYF	TGTGCCAGCAGCTCCCGACAGGGTTCAACAGATACGCAGTATTTT
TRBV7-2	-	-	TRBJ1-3	CASSLFGVSGNTIYF	TGTGCCAGCAGCTTATTTGGGGTCTCTGGAAACACCATATATTTT
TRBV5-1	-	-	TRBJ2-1	CASSLEASEYNEQFF	TGCGCCAGCAGCTTGGAGGCTAGCGAGTACAATGAGCAGTTCTTC
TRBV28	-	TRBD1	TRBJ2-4	CASSSGDRGYNIQYF	TGTGCCAGCAGTTCCGGGGACAGGGGATATAACATTCAGTACTTC
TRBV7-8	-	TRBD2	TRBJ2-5	CASSRNTGLVETQYF	TGTGCCAGCAGCCGTAACACCGGACTAGTCGAGACCCAGTACTTC
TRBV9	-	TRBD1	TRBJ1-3	CASSVGDSLGSGNTIYF	TGTGCCAGCAGCGTGGGGGACAGCCTCGGCTCTGGAAACACCATATATTTT
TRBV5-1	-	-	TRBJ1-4	CASSLAGQALNEKLFF	TGCGCCAGCAGCTTGGCAGGGCAGGCCCTTAATGAAAAACTGTTTTTT
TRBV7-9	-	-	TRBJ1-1	CASRPQNTEAFF	TGTGCCAGCAGGCCACAGAACACTGAAGCTTTCTTT
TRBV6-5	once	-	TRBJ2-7	CASSATAGHSYEQYF	TGTGCCAGCAGCGCCACAGCGGGCCACTCCTACGAGCAGTACTTC
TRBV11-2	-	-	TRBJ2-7	CASSHRRNEQYF	TGTGCCAGCAGCCACAGACGTAACGAGCAGTACTTC
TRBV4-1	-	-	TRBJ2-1	CASRPEPGSSYNEQFF	TGCGCCAGCAGACCTGAACCCGGGAGCTCCTACAATGAGCAGTTCTTC
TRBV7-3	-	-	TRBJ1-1	CASSLFRTDTLNTEAFF	TGTGCCAGCAGCTTGTTTAGGACGGACACATTGAACACTGAAGCTTTCTTT
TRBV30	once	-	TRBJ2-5	CACTDSGTQYF	TGTGCCTGTACGGATTCAGGGACCCAGTACTTC
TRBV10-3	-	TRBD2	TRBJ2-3	CAIRGTTSTDTQYF	TGTGCCATCAGGGGGACTACAAGCACAGATACGCAGTATTTT
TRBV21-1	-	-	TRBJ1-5	CASSNVVGQPSGYSNQPQHF	TGTGCCAGCAGCAACGTTGTCGGGCAGCCGAGCGGGTATAGCAATCAGCCCCAGCATTTT
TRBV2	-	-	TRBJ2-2	CASKWGGKDPGELFF	TGTGCCAGTAAATGGGGCGGGAAGGACCCCGGGGAGCTGTTTTTT
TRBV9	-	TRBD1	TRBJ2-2	CASGRGQGMAGELFF	TGTGCCAGTGGAAGGGGACAGGGTATGGCCGGGGAGCTGTTTTTT
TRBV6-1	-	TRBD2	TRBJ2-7	CASSELHGLGLYEQYF	TGTGCCAGCAGTGAACTTCACGGACTAGGACTCTACGAGCAGTACTTC
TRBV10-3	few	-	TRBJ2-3	CAIGGDTQYF	TGTGCCATCGGGGGGGATACGCAGTATTTT
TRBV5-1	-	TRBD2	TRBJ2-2	CASSLWLAGNTGELFF	TGCGCCAGCAGCTTATGGCTAGCGGGAAACACCGGGGAGCTGTTTTTT